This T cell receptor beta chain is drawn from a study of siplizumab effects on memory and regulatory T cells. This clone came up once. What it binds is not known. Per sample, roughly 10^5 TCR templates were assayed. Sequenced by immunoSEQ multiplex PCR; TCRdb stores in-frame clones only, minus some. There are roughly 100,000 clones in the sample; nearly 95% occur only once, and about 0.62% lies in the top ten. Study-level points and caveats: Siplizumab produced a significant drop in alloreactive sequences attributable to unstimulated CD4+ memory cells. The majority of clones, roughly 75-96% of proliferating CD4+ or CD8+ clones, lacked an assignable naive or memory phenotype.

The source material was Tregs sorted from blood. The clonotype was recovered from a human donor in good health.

The CDR3 DNA sequence: TGTGCCAGCAGCTTATTACAGACAGGGTCCTATGGCTACACCTTC. Protein product: CASSLLQTGSYGYTF. The gene calls are TRBV5-6 and TRBJ1-2, with 7 bases that match TRBD1. V was pared by 2 bases and J by 4 bases, with 8 bases of the junction left unmatched. Germline V CDR1 and CDR2: SGHDT, YYEEEE. CDR3 length: 15 amino acids.